This TCR beta chain originates from a study of blood T cell repertoires in COVID-19 (dated by TCRdb to 2019 to 2021). Describing the broader study: Samples from collaborators originated in the United States, Italy and Spain and spanned both the acute and convalescent phases of COVID-19. The material from the prospective study consisted of cDNA or gDNA derived from T cells, B-cell-depleted T cells, or PBMCs. The dataset comprised deeply sampled blood TCRbeta repertoires from subjects exposed to, actively infected with, or recovered from COVID-19. A freely available public database, intended as a resource for researchers studying the immune response to SARS-CoV-2, is where the repertoires were released. Samples came from the ongoing ImmuneRACE study (first 160 participants) plus 1,254 subjects from 6 global collaborators. A de-identified subject ID, COVID-19 status, age in years and sex were almost always included in the sample metadata. Where available, HLA class I and class II types were taken from metadata supplied by the sample provider and were not determined by assay-based typing. Overall results and qualifications from the work: How much clinical and demographic metadata was included differed by source and by participant, and the metadata was provided uncurated.

Each collaborating institution followed its own protocols to collect whole blood in K2EDTA tubes. For TCRbeta analysis, collaborators shipped samples in one of three forms: frozen whole blood, isolated PBMCs, or DNA extracted from either of those sample types. The immunoSEQ Assay, a bias-controlled multiplex PCR, was used to amplify TCRbeta CDR3 regions from genomic DNA. For the original study's pipeline: Within the assay, amplification of reference gene primers was used to estimate how many nucleated cells each sample contained. Sequence reads were collapsed and filtered to measure the absolute abundance of every unique TCRbeta CDR3 rearrangement. For each sample, productive Simpson clonality was calculated by taking the square root of Simpson's diversity index across productive rearrangements. Drawn from immuneACCESS, this table holds only the in-frame rearrangements with V and J called that TCRdb kept. Clones are partly lost; checked studies trace under half to an unresolved V gene and leave the rest unexplained. V and J calls and clone size are those listed in that table; D and trimming were worked out from the DNA. Counted in this sample were 150,000 to 200,000 clones; more than 75% of them appeared once. The top ten hold 6% of the sample.

As for this clone: No cognate antigen has been identified for it. Base-call qualities are not available, and no considerably larger clone is one nucleotide away.

The germline V gene (reference sequence) yields PRHDT for CDR1 and FYEKMQ for CDR2. The junction shows trimming of 0 bases on V and 6 bases on J, and the gene matches do not reach 0 bases of it. The CDR3 runs 15 amino acids, cysteine and phenylalanine included. Only the CDR3 part of the read is kept: 45 bases, read in frame from the first base. This TCR was sampled from a man aged 35-49 years with active or convalescent COVID-19. Sequenced: peripheral blood. The rearranged chain carries TRBV13 and TRBJ1-6; the junction holds 9 bases that match TRBD1. Read as DNA, the sequence is TGTGCCAGCAGCTTAGGGACAGGGGGTAATTCACCCCTCCACTTT. Its protein reads: CASSLGTGGNSPLHF.